One and the same sample provided the 5 T cell receptor beta chains below, sequenced in a study of healthy donors' naive CD4 and CD8 T cells. Each TCR library used around 540 ng of total RNA and a linear amplification protocol. MiXCR, applied by TCRdb to the reads, yields one record per CDR3 protein. The sample has roughly 200,000 distinct CDR3 sequences, nearly 75% seen once. Material: naive CD4+ and CD8+ T cells sorted from blood, pooled from several donors. The receptors were sampled from a pool of human donors in good health; the sample pools cells from several healthy donors.

In the case of this clonotype: Germline and junction disagree at one end, which may indicate a read error. J is TRBJ2-4 and V is TRBV7-8, with 8 bases identical to TRBD2. The germline CDR1 and CDR2 sequences are SGHVS and FQNEAQ. This CDR3 region has 16 residues. The DNA for the CDR3 is TGTGCCAGCAGCTTAGTACCGGGAGGGCCTAAAAACATTCAGTATTTC. As protein: CASSLVPGGPKNIQYF. Supplemented by reference TRBV7-8 and TRBJ2-4, the full variable domain reads GAGVSQSPRYKVAKRGQDVALRCDPISGHVSLFWYQQALGQGPEFLTYFQNEAQLDKSGLPSDRFFAERPEGSVSTLKIQRTQQEDSAVYLCASSLVPGGPKNIQYFGAGTRLSVL.

V is TRBV30 and J is TRBJ2-5; D not resolved. Germline CDR1 GTSNPN, CDR2 SVGIG (reference sequence). This CDR3 comprises 13 residues. V lost 1 base and J lost 5, with 11 bases in between. CDR3 nucleotides: TGTGCCTGGAGTGAGCCGTCCGGGGAGACCCAGTACTTC. Protein product: CAWSEPSGETQYF.

J is TRBJ2-1 and V is TRBV29-1; the match to TRBD1 covers 7 bases. This CDR3 region has 11 residues. Per the germline V gene, CDR1 is SQVTM and CDR2 is ANQGSEA. V shed 4 bases and J 8 bases; nucleotides not matched to a gene: 2. CDR3 region: CSVGTGYEQFF. In nucleotides, the CDR3 is TGCAGCGTTGGGACAGGTTATGAGCAGTTCTTC.

The chain employs TRBV12-5 and TRBJ2-1; 12 positions agree with TRBD2. Germline loops: CDR1 LGHNT, CDR2 FRNRAP. The CDR3 has 14 residues. The CDR3 DNA follows: TGTGCCAGCAGGACTAGCGGGGACTACAATGAGCAGTTCTTC. Translation gives CASRTSGDYNEQFF.

This chain joins TRBV29-1 and TRBJ2-7, with TRBD1 matching over 7 bases. V trimming: 0 bases; J trimming: 0 bases; junction bases outside the gene matches: 8. CDR3 length: 16 amino acids. Germline CDR1 SQVTM, CDR2 ANQGSEA. CDR3 DNA: TGCAGCGTTGAAGATGGCACGGGACAGCCCTCCTACGAGCAGTACTTC. Protein sequence: CSVEDGTGQPSYEQYF.